This T cell receptor (beta chain) is from a study of beta chain features in type 1 diabetes. cDNA synthesis used the whole RNA isolate, giving expressed TCRB sequences. Clones were sequenced by immunoSEQ multiplex PCR, and TCRdb holds only the in-frame ones, with some missing. This table has around 150,000 clones, under 9.5% appearing once. A note on this clone: The sample has other DNA sequences that encode this CDR3 too.

The J segment lost 0 bases and the V segment lost 1 base, leaving 1 base of the junction unmatched. The CDR3 runs to 15 residues. The germline V gene has CDR1 SGHTA and CDR2 FQGNSA. Sequencing was carried out using central memory CD4+ T cells from blood. The clonotype was recovered from a man between 18 and 29 years old in good health. The chain joins TRBV7-2 to TRBJ2-3, with 7 bases that match TRBD2. Here the CDR3 reads CASSLDGGSTDTQYF. Here the CDR3 DNA reads TGTGCCAGCAGCTTAGACGGGGGGAGCACAGATACGCAGTATTTT.